The sequence of this T cell receptor beta chain was determined in a study of blood T cell repertoires in COVID-19. In the study overall: The United States, Italy and Spain were the sources of the acute and convalescent COVID-19 samples. T cells, B-cell-depleted T cells, or PBMCs provided the cDNA or gDNA that served as material.

In the original workflow: Cell counts per sample came from amplifying reference gene primers. Some clones are missing from TCRdb's copy, which holds only in-frame ones; the method was immunoSEQ multiplex PCR. V and J calls and clone size are as listed in that table; D and trimming were resolved from the DNA. Of 200,000 to 250,000 clones detected, 80% to 90% appear once; the ten largest clones hold 4%. Trimming left V 7 bases short and J 4 bases short, with 18 bases between. There are 15 residues in the CDR3. Germline V gene sequence: CDR1 LGHDT, CDR2 YNNKEL (reference sequence). The rearrangement uses TRBV3-1 (or the pseudogene TRBV3-2) and TRBJ2-3, with D possibly matching TRBD1 (5 bases). Sequencing input: peripheral blood. This receptor was obtained from a man aged 45 to 65 with acute or convalescent COVID-19. Here the CDR3 DNA reads TGTGCCAGCATGCCAGCAAGGGGAAGGGCAGATACGCAGTATTTT. Translating gives CASMPARGRADTQYF.